A single sample is the source of the 18 T cell receptor beta chains below, sequenced in a study of cytomegalovirus exposure and HLA in healthy donors. The PCR ran on 60 Vbeta and 13 Jbeta primers. Sequenced by immunoSEQ multiplex PCR; TCRdb stores in-frame clones only, minus some. The table has 140,000 or so clones, about three quarters seen once. The sample consisted of PBMCs. These receptors were taken from a woman aged 25 to 45 in good health and CMV-seronegative.

The chain uses TRBV5-5 and TRBJ1-1; D remains ambiguous. The CDR3 runs 14 residues. V was cut by 2 bases and J by 4 bases, with 12 bases left in between. Germline V gene sequence: CDR1 SGHKS, CDR2 YYEKEE (reference sequence). The CDR3 here is CASSLNAGFTEAFF. In DNA form, the CDR3 reads TGTGCCAGCAGCTTAAACGCGGGGTTCACTGAAGCTTTCTTT.

This chain joins TRBV7-8 and TRBJ1-5; no definite D call. Germline V gene data show CDR1 as SGHVS and CDR2 as FQNEAQ. The CDR3 sequence is 16 residues long. Trimming removed 2 bases from V and 0 bases from J, with 11 bases in between. The CDR3 DNA follows: TGTGCCAGCAGCTTATTAGAGATCTATAGCAATCAGCCCCAGCATTTT. Its protein product is CASSLLEIYSNQPQHF. Combining the CDR3 with reference TRBV7-8 and TRBJ1-5 gives the whole variable domain GAGVSQSPRYKVAKRGQDVALRCDPISGHVSLFWYQQALGQGPEFLTYFQNEAQLDKSGLPSDRFFAERPEGSVSTLKIQRTQQEDSAVYLCASSLLEIYSNQPQHFGDGTRLSIL.

The chain recombines TRBV6-5 with TRBJ1-5, with D hard to call. Germline V gene sequence: CDR1 MNHEY, CDR2 SVGAGI. The V end lost 6 bases, the J end lost 0 bases, and 12 bases lay between the germline ends. The CDR3 consists of 15 residues. The CDR3 is CASRPPGNSNQPQHF. Here the CDR3 DNA reads TGTGCCAGCAGACCCCCGGGGAATAGCAATCAGCCCCAGCATTTT.

The chain carries TRBV18 and TRBJ1-1; 7 bases fit TRBD1. The V and J ends lost 3 bases and 3 bases, in that order; junction bases with no gene match: 13. The CDR3 length is 17 residues. Germline lookup yields CDR1 KGHSH and CDR2 LQKENI. The chain's CDR3 is CASSPSVKGAGDTEAFF. The CDR3 DNA is TGTGCCAGCTCACCGTCAGTTAAGGGGGCTGGGGACACTGAAGCTTTCTTT. The full variable domain, rest sourced from reference TRBV18 and TRBJ1-1, is NAGVMQNPRHLVRRRGQEARLRCSPMKGHSHVYWYRQLPEEGLKFMVYLQKENIIDESGMPKERFSAEFPKEGPSILRIQQVVRGDSAAYFCASSPSVKGAGDTEAFFGQGTRLTVV.

In its sample, this clone was seen once. The CDR3 sequence: CASSRRDSAYGYTF. CDR3 bases: TGCGCCAGCAGCCGCCGGGACAGCGCATATGGCTACACCTTC. This chain links TRBV5-1 with TRBJ1-2, with 7 bases lining up with TRBD1. V was pared by 4 bases and J by 5 bases, with 8 bases of the junction left unmatched. The germline gives CDR1 SGHRS, CDR2 YFSETQ. The CDR3 totals 14 residues. Looking up the rest from reference TRBV5-1 and TRBJ1-2 gives the full variable domain: KAGVTQTPRYLIKTRGQQVTLSCSPISGHRSVSWYQQTPGQGLQFLFEYFSETQRNKGNFPGRFSGRQFSNSRSEMNVSTLELGDSALYLCASSRRDSAYGYTFGSGTRLTVV.

The V call is TRBV7-2, the J call TRBJ2-7; tentative D call: TRBD2 (6 bases). The CDR3 is 14 residues long. Per germline, CDR1 SGHTA and CDR2 FQGNSA. Trimming removed 1 base from V and 5 bases from J, with 12 bases in between. The CDR3: CASSLGPSAHEQYF. The CDR3 DNA reads TGTGCCAGCAGCTTAGGGCCTAGCGCCCACGAGCAGTACTTC.

As DNA, the CDR3 is TGTGCCAGCAGGACGCCGCGACAGGACATGAACACTGAAGCTTTCTTT. Translation gives CASRTPRQDMNTEAFF. The gene calls are TRBV2 and TRBJ1-1; D possibly corresponds to TRBD1 (6 bases). Between the trimmed V and J ends, which lost 6 bases and 0 bases, there was a span of 17 bases. CDR3 length: 16 amino acids. Germline V CDR1 and CDR2: SNHLY, FYNNEI.

The V call is TRBV6-1, the J call TRBJ1-1; no definite D call. V was clipped by 2 bases and J by 4 bases, with 8 bases between them. CDR3 length: 13 amino acids. Germline-derived CDR1 and CDR2 are MNHNS and SASEGT. Here the CDR3 reads CASSEQSRTEAFF. The CDR3 region has the DNA TGTGCCAGCAGTGAACAGTCACGCACTGAAGCTTTCTTT.

The rearrangement links TRBV9 to TRBJ1-1, with 8 bases aligning to TRBD1. J was trimmed by 2 bases and V by 4 bases; bases with no gene match: 7. This CDR3 comprises 15 residues. Germline loops: CDR1 SGDLS, CDR2 YYNGEE. The CDR3 nucleotides are TGTGCCAGCAGCCCGCTGGGACAGGCCAACACTGAAGCTTTCTTT. Encoded protein: CASSPLGQANTEAFF.

This clone was detected only a few times. This rearrangement joins TRBV27 to TRBJ1-1; 7 bases are a match to TRBD1. The junction had 3 bases not matched to a gene; V was cut back by 1 base and J by 1 base. This CDR3 is built from 15 residues. CDR1 and CDR2 from the germline V gene are MNHEY and SMNVEV (reference sequence). CDR3 sequence reads: CASSLLGDRNTEAFF. The CDR3 region has the DNA TGTGCCAGCAGTTTATTAGGGGACAGGAACACTGAAGCTTTCTTT.

The chain carries TRBV2 and TRBJ2-1; TRBD2 might be the D (8 bases). The ends were cut back, 6 bases at V and 0 bases at J, with 15 bases in the middle. Germline V CDR1 and CDR2: SNHLY, FYNNEI. This CDR3 spans 16 amino acids. The CDR3 sequence is CASSTGGGGSYNEQFF. CDR3 bases: TGTGCCAGCAGCACGGGAGGGGGCGGCTCCTACAATGAGCAGTTCTTC.

This chain connects TRBV7-6 to TRBJ2-3; 15 nucleotides line up with TRBD2. CDR1 is SGHVS, CDR2 FNYEAQ, per germline. V trimming: 3 bases; J trimming: 5 bases; junction bases outside the gene matches: 9. This CDR3 spans 18 amino acids. CDR3 region: CASSFPGLAGGRGDTQYF. Written as DNA, the CDR3 is TGTGCCAGCAGCTTCCCGGGACTAGCGGGGGGCCGTGGAGATACGCAGTATTTT.

The chain carries TRBV4-2 and TRBJ1-4; D may be TRBD1 (5 bases). V lost 0 bases and J 4 bases, leaving 15 bases between the germline ends. This CDR3 is 17 amino acids long. CDR1 LGHNA and CDR2 YNFKEQ come from the germline V gene. The CDR3 is CASSQEATRQYNEKLFF. In nucleotides, the CDR3 is TGTGCCAGCAGCCAAGAAGCGACCCGACAGTATAATGAAAAACTGTTTTTT.

This clone showed up just once. The chain combines TRBV27 with TRBJ1-4; TRBD1 is a possible D gene (6 bases). The V end lost 1 base, the J end lost 6 bases, and 12 bases lay between the germline ends. The CDR3 is 15 amino acids. The germline gives CDR1 MNHEY, CDR2 SMNVEV (reference sequence). The CDR3, as DNA: TGTGCCAGCAGTTTATGGGGACAAGGGGATGAAAAACTGTTTTTT. It translates to CASSLWGQGDEKLFF.

J is TRBJ1-4 and V is TRBV9; 9 bases line up with TRBD1. The CDR3 extends over 16 amino acids. CDR1 and CDR2 (germline): SGDLS, YYNGEE. The junction had 5 bases not matched to a gene; V was cut back by 1 base and J by 4 bases. Here the CDR3 reads CASSVRDRGINEKLFF. CDR3 nucleotide sequence: TGTGCCAGCAGCGTAAGAGACAGGGGGATTAATGAAAAACTGTTTTTT. Using reference TRBV9 and TRBJ1-4 for the parts outside the CDR3, the full variable domain is DSGVTQTPKHLITATGQRVTLRCSPRSGDLSVYWYQQSLDQGLQFLIQYYNGEERAKGNILERFSAQQFPDLHSELNLSSLELGDSALYFCASSVRDRGINEKLFFGSGTQLSVL.

This chain uses TRBV28 with TRBJ1-5, with D perhaps TRBD1 (6 bases). Germline assignment: CDR1 MDHEN and CDR2 SYDVKM. The CDR3 is 16 residues long. V was cut by 3 bases and J by 3 bases, with 15 bases left in between. The CDR3 is CASSLAGGGLNQPQHF. In DNA, the CDR3 is TGTGCCAGCAGTTTGGCGGGGGGCGGGCTCAATCAGCCCCAGCATTTT.

This clone showed up just once. V is TRBV5-1 and J is TRBJ1-3; a possible D gene is TRBD1 (6 bases). V was clipped by 6 bases and J by 0 bases, with 16 bases between them. Germline loops: CDR1 SGHRS, CDR2 YFSETQ. The CDR3 has 16 residues. The CDR3 spells CASTRQDNSSGNTIYF. The CDR3 DNA is TGCGCCAGCACCAGACAGGACAACAGCTCTGGAAACACCATATATTTT.

This sequence joins TRBV14 and TRBJ2-3; 7 bases align to TRBD1. Germline values: CDR1 SGHDN, CDR2 FVKESK. This CDR3 has 15 residues. With V trimmed by 7 bases and J by 1 base, 8 bases remained unmatched. CDR3 in amino acids: CASTRDSAGTDTQYF. CDR3 sequence (DNA): TGTGCCAGCACAAGGGACAGCGCAGGCACAGATACGCAGTATTTT.